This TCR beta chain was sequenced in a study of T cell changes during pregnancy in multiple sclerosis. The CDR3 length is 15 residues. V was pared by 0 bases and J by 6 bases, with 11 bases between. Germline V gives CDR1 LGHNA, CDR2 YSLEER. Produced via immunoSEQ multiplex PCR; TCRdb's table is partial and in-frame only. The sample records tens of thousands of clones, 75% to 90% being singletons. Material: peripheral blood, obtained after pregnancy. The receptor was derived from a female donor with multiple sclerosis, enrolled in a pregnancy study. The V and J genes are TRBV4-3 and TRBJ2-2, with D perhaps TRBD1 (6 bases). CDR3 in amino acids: CASSQEHRAAGELFF. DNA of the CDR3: TGCGCCAGCAGCCAAGAACACAGGGCGGCCGGGGAGCTGTTTTTT.